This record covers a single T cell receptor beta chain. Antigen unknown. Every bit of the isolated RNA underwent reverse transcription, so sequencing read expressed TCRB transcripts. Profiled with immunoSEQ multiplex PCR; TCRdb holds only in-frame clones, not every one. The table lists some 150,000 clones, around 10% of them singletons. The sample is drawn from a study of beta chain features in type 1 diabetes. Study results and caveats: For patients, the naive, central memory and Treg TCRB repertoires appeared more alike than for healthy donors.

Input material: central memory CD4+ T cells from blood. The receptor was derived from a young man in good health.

DNA of the CDR3: TGTGCCAGCAGCTTTACTAGCGGGACCCACAATGAGCAGTTCTTC. Translated: CASSFTSGTHNEQFF. The rearrangement uses TRBV7-3 and TRBJ2-1, with TRBD2 matching 10 bases. This CDR3 has 15 residues. Losses at the gene ends were 3 bases for V and 5 bases for J; bases not matched to a gene: 4. CDR1 and CDR2 (germline): SGHTA, FQGTGA.